The 13 T cell receptor beta chains in this list originate from one sample, sequenced in a study of blood T cells in healthy people across ages. It was with a sample-barcoded 5' primer and a J-beta primer mix that a second PCR of about 7 to 12 cycles was run. Each CDR3 protein gets one entry after TCRdb re-called the 5' RACE reads with MiXCR. The table records some 850,000 distinct CDR3 sequences, around a quarter of them present only once. These sequences were also reported in another study, on T cells of mothers and their children.

The sequenced material came from blood. These receptors originate from a boy aged 5-17 years in good health.

This clonotype has a handful of counts. The CDR3 reads CASSTDTNNSPLHF. Written as DNA, the CDR3 is TGTGCCAGCAGTACCGACACCAATAATTCACCCCTCCACTTT. The genes are TRBV28 and TRBJ1-6; no clear D. This CDR3 has 14 amino acids. V gave up 5 bases and J gave up 5 bases, with 10 bases separating them. Germline values: CDR1 MDHEN, CDR2 SYDVKM.

This clonotype occurred a few times. V is TRBV5-1 and J is TRBJ2-2, with a possible D match to TRBD2 (6 bases). V lost 0 bases, J lost 3 bases, and 15 bases lay in between. This CDR3 region has 17 residues. Per the germline V gene, CDR1 is SGHRS and CDR2 is YFSETQ. The CDR3 sequence is CASSLEKGGIDTGELFF. For the CDR3, the DNA is TGCGCCAGCAGCTTGGAGAAGGGAGGAATCGACACCGGGGAGCTGTTTTTT. Using reference TRBV5-1 and TRBJ2-2 for the parts outside the CDR3, the full variable domain is KAGVTQTPRYLIKTRGQQVTLSCSPISGHRSVSWYQQTPGQGLQFLFEYFSETQRNKGNFPGRFSGRQFSNSRSEMNVSTLELGDSALYLCASSLEKGGIDTGELFFGEGSRLTVL.

The gene calls are TRBV7-9 and TRBJ2-5; 13 bases are a match to TRBD2. The germline gives CDR1 SEHNR, CDR2 FQNEAQ (reference sequence). V lost 3 bases, J lost 9 bases, and 13 bases stayed unmatched. The CDR3 sequence is 17 residues long. This chain's CDR3 is CASSFLGLAGREEAQYF. CDR3 DNA: TGTGCCAGCAGCTTCTTGGGACTAGCGGGGAGAGAGGAGGCCCAGTACTTC. Together with reference TRBV7-9 and TRBJ2-5, the CDR3 gives the full variable domain: DTGVSQNPRHKITKRGQNVTFRCDPISEHNRLYWYRQTLGQGPEFLTYFQNEAQLEKSRLLSDRFSAERPKGSFSTLEIQRTEQGDSAMYLCASSFLGLAGREEAQYFGPGTRLLVL.

This clonotype showed up just a few times. The chain joins TRBV7-2 to TRBJ2-5; TRBD2 agrees at 10 bases. Looked up from germline, CDR1 is SGHTA and CDR2 is FQGNSA. The CDR3 length is 15 residues. The V segment lost 5 bases and the J segment 5 bases; nucleotides outside the gene matches: 8. The CDR3 DNA reads as TGTGCCAGCAGCCTCCTAGCGGGGGTGGGCGAGACCCAGTACTTC. Its protein is CASSLLAGVGETQYF. Combining the CDR3 with reference TRBV7-2 and TRBJ2-5 gives the whole variable domain GAGVSQSPSNKVTEKGKDVELRCDPISGHTALYWYRQSLGQGLEFLIYFQGNSAPDKSGLPSDRFSAERTGGSVSTLTIQRTQQEDSAVYLCASSLLAGVGETQYFGPGTRLLVL.

The chain links TRBV11-2 to TRBJ2-5, with 7 bases identical to TRBD2. The J call is uncertain, as TRBJ2-1 better fits the DNA end. The CDR3 sequence is 16 residues long. Germline V gene lookup returns CDR1 SGHAT and CDR2 FQNNGV. The CDR3 region is CASSQLGGATKQGQFF. In DNA, the CDR3 is TGTGCCAGCAGCCAGTTGGGAGGGGCAACAAAGCAAGGGCAGTTCTTC.

V is TRBV6-2 or TRBV6-3 and J is TRBJ1-4, with D unclear. Germline V lookup: CDR1 MNHEY, CDR2 SVGEGT. The CDR3 runs 12 residues. V lost 6 bases to trimming and J lost 8 bases, with 10 bases between them. CDR3 in DNA: TGTGCCAGCAGGGACTCCTTCGAAAAACTGTTTTTT. It translates to CASRDSFEKLFF.

The chain couples TRBV7-2 to TRBJ2-5; TRBD1 matches 9 bases. The length of the CDR3 is 14 residues. CDR1 is SGHTA, CDR2 FQGNSA, per germline. After removal of 1 base from V and 6 bases from J, the junction contained 3 bases not matched to a gene. The CDR3 coding sequence is TGTGCCAGCAGCTTAGGGGGACAGGGAAAGACCCAGTACTTC. It translates to CASSLGGQGKTQYF.

In DNA, the CDR3 is TGCGCCAGCAGCTCGGAGAGGGGCAACTATGGCTACACCTTC. Translating it yields CASSSERGNYGYTF. This chain links TRBV5-1 with TRBJ1-2, with a possible D match to TRBD1 (5 bases). The CDR3 has 14 residues. Trimming removed 3 bases from V and 2 bases from J, with 11 bases in between. Germline CDR1 reads SGHRS; CDR2 reads YFSETQ.

Of note for this clonotype: This may be a read error: a much more frequent sequence differs by one nucleotide. This chain links TRBV20-1 with TRBJ2-3; possibly TRBD1 or TRBD2 for D (5 bases each). The CDR3 is 13 residues long. Germline CDR1 is DFQATT and CDR2 is SNEGSKA (reference sequence). The CDR3 DNA sequence: TGCAGTGCTAGAGCCGCTAGCACAGGTACGCAGTATTTT. Translated, it gives CSARAASTGTQYF.

This clonotype was seen a handful of times. The chain's CDR3 is CASSLAQKDSEETQYF. CDR3 DNA sequence: TGCGCCAGCAGCTTGGCCCAAAAGGACAGCGAAGAGACCCAGTACTTC. The chain has TRBV5-1 and TRBJ2-5; TRBD1 might be the D (6 bases). The CDR3 is made up of 16 amino acids. V was cut by 0 bases and J by 3 bases, with 15 bases left in between. Germline V CDR1 and CDR2: SGHRS, YFSETQ.

This clonotype was seen a handful of times. The V gene is TRBV5-1, the J gene TRBJ2-7, with D tentatively TRBD1 (6 bases). This CDR3 is built from 17 residues. The V and J ends lost 4 bases and 1 base respectively, with 21 bases between them. Germline-derived CDR1 and CDR2 are SGHRS and YFSETQ. The CDR3 spells CASSQPSPGQRSYEQYF. The CDR3 nucleotides are TGCGCCAGCAGCCAGCCATCACCGGGACAAAGATCCTACGAGCAGTACTTC.

The chain carries TRBV3-1 and TRBJ2-5; 7 nucleotides line up with TRBD1. CDR3 length: 16 amino acids. Trimming took 2 bases from V and 2 from J; bases not matched to a gene: 8. The germline gives CDR1 LGHDT, CDR2 YNNKEL (reference sequence). The CDR3 reads CASSQFGAGGQETQYF. CDR3 sequence (DNA): TGTGCCAGCAGCCAATTTGGGGCAGGGGGTCAAGAGACCCAGTACTTC.

This clonotype was observed a few times. The gene calls are TRBV28 and TRBJ1-5; D is perhaps TRBD1 (5 bases). This CDR3 contains 13 residues. In germline, CDR1 is MDHEN, CDR2 SYDVKM. The ends were cut back, 7 bases at V and 1 base at J, with 8 bases in the middle. The chain's CDR3 is CASTWGSNQPQHF. The DNA of the CDR3 is TGTGCCAGCACTTGGGGCAGCAATCAGCCCCAGCATTTT.